This T cell receptor beta chain was captured by sequencing in a study of OX40 agonist ivuxolimab in advanced cancers. TCRdb keeps only in-frame clones here, not all; method: immunoSEQ multiplex PCR. The sample records 30,000 to 35,000 clones, 70% to 85% being singletons. This CDR3 is 15 amino acids long. V was cut by 4 bases and J by 4 bases, with 15 bases left in between. Germline-derived CDR1 and CDR2 are SGHVS and FNYEAQ. This chain links TRBV7-6 with TRBJ2-3; tentatively, D is TRBD1 (6 bases). This specimen was CD4+ or CD8+ T cells sorted from blood, taken in a trial of the OX40 agonist ivuxolimab. This TCR was sampled from an adult with an advanced solid tumor such as melanoma, head and neck, liver or kidney cancer. CDR3 sequence (DNA): TGTGCCAGCAGCTCCCAAGGGGGAGCCGCAGATACGCAGTATTTT. This gives the protein CASSSQGGAADTQYF.